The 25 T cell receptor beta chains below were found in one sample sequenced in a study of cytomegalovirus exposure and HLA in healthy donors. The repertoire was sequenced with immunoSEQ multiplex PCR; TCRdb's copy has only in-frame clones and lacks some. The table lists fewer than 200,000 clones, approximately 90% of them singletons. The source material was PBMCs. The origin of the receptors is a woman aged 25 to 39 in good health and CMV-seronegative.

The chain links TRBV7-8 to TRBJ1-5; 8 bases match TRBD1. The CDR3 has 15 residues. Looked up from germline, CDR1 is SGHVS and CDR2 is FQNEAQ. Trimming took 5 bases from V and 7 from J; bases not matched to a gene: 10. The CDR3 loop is CASSATGGLDQPQHF. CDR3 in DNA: TGTGCCAGCAGCGCCACAGGGGGACTTGACCAGCCCCAGCATTTT.

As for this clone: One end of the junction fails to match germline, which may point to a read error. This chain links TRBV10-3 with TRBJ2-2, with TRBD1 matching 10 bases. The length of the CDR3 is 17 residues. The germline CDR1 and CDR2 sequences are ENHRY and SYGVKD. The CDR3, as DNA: TGTGCCATGAGTGATTTATGGGACAGGGGGAACACCGGGGAGCTGTTTTTT. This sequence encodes CAMSDLWDRGNTGELFF.

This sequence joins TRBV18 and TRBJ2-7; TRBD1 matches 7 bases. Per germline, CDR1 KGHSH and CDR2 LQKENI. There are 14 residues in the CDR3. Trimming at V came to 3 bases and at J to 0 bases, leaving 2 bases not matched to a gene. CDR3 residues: CASSPDRNSYEQYF. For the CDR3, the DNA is TGTGCCAGCTCACCGGACAGGAACTCCTACGAGCAGTACTTC. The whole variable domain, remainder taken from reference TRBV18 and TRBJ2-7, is NAGVMQNPRHLVRRRGQEARLRCSPMKGHSHVYWYRQLPEEGLKFMVYLQKENIIDESGMPKERFSAEFPKEGPSILRIQQVVRGDSAAYFCASSPDRNSYEQYFGPGTRLTVT.

In DNA form, the CDR3 reads TGTGCCGCGGGACTAGCGGGGGCCTGGACCGGGGAGCTGTTTTTT. Its translation is CAAGLAGAWTGELFF. The chain uses TRBV27 and TRBJ2-2; 14 bases are shared with TRBD2. The CDR3 consists of 15 residues. The V gene's germline CDR1 is MNHEY and CDR2 SMNVEV (reference sequence). V shed 11 bases, J shed 5 bases, and the junction held 7 bases outside the gene matches.

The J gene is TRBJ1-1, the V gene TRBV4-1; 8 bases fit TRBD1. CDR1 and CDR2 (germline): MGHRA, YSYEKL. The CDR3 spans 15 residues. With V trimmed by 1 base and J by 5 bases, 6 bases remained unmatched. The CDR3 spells CASSQVQGARTEAFF. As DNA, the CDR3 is TGCGCCAGCAGCCAAGTGCAGGGGGCCCGGACTGAAGCTTTCTTT.

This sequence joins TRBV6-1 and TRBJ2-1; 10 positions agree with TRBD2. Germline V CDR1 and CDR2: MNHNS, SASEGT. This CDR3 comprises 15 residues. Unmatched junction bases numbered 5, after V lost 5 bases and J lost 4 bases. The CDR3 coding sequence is TGTGCCAGCAGTATTTCTAGCGGGGGTTACAATGAGCAGTTCTTC. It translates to CASSISSGGYNEQFF.

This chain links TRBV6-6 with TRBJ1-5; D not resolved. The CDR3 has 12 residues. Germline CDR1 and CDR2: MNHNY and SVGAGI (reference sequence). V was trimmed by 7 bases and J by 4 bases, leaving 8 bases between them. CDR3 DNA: TGTGCCAGCAAGGAGTCGAATCAGCCCCAGCATTTT. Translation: CASKESNQPQHF.

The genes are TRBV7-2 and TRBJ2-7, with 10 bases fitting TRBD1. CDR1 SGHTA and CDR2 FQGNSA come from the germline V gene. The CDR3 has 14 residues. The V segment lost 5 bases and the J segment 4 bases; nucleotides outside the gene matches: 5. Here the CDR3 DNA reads TGTGCCAGCAGCACCGACAGGGGGCTTTACGAGCAGTACTTC. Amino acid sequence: CASSTDRGLYEQYF.

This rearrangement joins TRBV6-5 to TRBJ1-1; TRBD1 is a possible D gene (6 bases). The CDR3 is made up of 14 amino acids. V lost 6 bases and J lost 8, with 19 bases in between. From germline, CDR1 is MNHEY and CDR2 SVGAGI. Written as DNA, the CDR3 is TGTGCCAGCAGGCGATCGGGGGGGGGCGCGGAAGCTTTCTTT. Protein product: CASRRSGGGAEAFF.

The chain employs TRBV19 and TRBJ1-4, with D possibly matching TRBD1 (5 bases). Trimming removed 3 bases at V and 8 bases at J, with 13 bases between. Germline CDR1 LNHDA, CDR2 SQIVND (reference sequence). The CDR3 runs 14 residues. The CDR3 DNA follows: TGTGCCAGTAGTATCCGGGGGGTACAAGAAAAACTGTTTTTT. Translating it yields CASSIRGVQEKLFF.

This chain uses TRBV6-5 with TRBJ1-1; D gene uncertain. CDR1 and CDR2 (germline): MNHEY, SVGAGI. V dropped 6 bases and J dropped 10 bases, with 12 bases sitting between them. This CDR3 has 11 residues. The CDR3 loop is CASSPGLGAFF. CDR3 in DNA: TGTGCCAGCAGCCCGGGTCTGGGAGCTTTCTTT.

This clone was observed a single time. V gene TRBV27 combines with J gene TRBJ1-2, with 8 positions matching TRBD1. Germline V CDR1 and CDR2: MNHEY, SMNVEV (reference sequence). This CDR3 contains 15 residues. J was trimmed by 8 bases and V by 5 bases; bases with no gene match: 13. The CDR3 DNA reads TGTGCCAGCAGTGGAAGGCCCAGGGGGCAAGGGGGCTACACCTTC. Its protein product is CASSGRPRGQGGYTF.

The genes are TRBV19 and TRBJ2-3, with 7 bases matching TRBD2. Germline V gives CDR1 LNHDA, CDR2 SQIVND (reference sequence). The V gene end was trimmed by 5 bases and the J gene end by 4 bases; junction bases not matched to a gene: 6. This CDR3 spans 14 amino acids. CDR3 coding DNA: TGTGCCAGTAGTCCTACGACTAGCCCAGATACGCAGTATTTT. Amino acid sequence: CASSPTTSPDTQYF.

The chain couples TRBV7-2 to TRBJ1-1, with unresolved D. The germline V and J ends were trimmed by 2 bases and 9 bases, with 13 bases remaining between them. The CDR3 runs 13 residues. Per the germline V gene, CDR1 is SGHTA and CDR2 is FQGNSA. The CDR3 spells CASSLNMADKAFF. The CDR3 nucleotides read TGTGCCAGCAGCTTAAATATGGCAGATAAAGCTTTCTTT. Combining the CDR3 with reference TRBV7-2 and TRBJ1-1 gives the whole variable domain GAGVSQSPSNKVTEKGKDVELRCDPISGHTALYWYRQSLGQGLEFLIYFQGNSAPDKSGLPSDRFSAERTGGSVSTLTIQRTQQEDSAVYLCASSLNMADKAFFGQGTRLTVV.

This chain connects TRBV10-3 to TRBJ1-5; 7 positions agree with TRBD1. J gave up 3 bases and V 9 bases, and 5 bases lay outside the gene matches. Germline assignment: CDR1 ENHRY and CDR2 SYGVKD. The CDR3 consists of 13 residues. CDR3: CAIGQDLNQPQHF. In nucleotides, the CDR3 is TGTGCCATTGGACAGGACCTCAATCAGCCCCAGCATTTT.

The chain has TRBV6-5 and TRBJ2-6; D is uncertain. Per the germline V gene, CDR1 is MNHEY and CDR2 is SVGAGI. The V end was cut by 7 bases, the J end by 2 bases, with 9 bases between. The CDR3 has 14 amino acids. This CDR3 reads CASTGLTGANVLTF. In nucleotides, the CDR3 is TGTGCCAGCACGGGTTTAACTGGGGCCAACGTCCTGACTTTC.

Here the CDR3 DNA reads TGCGCCAGCAGCGGCATGTTGGGCGGGGTCGGGTACGAGCAGTACTTC. Translated: CASSGMLGGVGYEQYF. V and J are TRBV4-1 and TRBJ2-7; D is perhaps TRBD2 (6 bases). V was trimmed by 5 bases and J by 4 bases, leaving 21 bases between them. Germline V gene lookup returns CDR1 MGHRA and CDR2 YSYEKL. This CDR3 is 16 amino acids long.

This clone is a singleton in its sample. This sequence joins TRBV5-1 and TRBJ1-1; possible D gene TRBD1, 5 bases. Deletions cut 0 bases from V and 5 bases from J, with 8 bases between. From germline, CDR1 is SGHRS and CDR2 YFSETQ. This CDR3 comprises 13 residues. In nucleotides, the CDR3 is TGCGCCAGCAGCTTGGACGGGGGGACTGAAGCTTTCTTT. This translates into CASSLDGGTEAFF.

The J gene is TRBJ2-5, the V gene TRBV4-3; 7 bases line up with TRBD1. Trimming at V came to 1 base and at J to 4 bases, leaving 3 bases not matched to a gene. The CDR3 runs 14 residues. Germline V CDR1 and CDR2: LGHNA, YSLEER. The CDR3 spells CASSQGQGGETQYF. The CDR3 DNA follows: TGCGCCAGCAGCCAAGGACAGGGTGGAGAGACCCAGTACTTC.

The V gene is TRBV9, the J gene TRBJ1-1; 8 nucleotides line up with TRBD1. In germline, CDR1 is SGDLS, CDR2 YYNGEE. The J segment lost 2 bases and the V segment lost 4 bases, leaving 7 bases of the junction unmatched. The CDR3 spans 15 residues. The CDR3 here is CASSPRTGFNTEAFF. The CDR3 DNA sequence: TGTGCCAGCAGCCCAAGGACAGGGTTCAACACTGAAGCTTTCTTT.

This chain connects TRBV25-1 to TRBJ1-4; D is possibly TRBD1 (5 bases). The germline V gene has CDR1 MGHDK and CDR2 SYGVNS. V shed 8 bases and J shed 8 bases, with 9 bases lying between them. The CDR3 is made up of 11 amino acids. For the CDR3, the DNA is TGTGCCAGCTGGGGGGGGGAAAAACTGTTTTTT. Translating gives CASWGGEKLFF.

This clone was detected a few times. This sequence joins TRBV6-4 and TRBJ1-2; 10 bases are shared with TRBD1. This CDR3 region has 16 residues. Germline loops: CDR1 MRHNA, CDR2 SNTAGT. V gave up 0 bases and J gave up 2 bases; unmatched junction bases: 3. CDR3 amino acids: CASSDSSGQGNYGYTF. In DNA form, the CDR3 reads TGTGCCAGCAGTGACTCCTCGGGACAGGGGAACTATGGCTACACCTTC.

The CDR3 nucleotides are TGCGCCAGCAGCTTGGTAGGGGGGGCCTCTGGGGCCAACGTCCTGACTTTC. Translated, it gives CASSLVGGASGANVLTF. V usage is TRBV5-1 and J usage is TRBJ2-6, with D possibly being TRBD2 (7 bases). With 0 bases removed from V and 0 bases from J, the gap between germline ends came to 10 bases. The V gene's germline CDR1 is SGHRS and CDR2 YFSETQ. This CDR3 is built from 17 residues.

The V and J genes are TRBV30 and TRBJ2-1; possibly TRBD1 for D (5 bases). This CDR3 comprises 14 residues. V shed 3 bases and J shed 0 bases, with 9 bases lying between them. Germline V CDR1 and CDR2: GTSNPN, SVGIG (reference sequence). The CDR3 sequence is CAWRQESSYNEQFF. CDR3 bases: TGTGCCTGGAGACAGGAGAGCTCCTACAATGAGCAGTTCTTC. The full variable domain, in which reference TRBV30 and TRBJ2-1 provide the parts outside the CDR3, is SQTIHQWPATLVQPVGSPLSLECTVEGTSNPNLYWYRQAAGRGLQLLFYSVGIGQISSEVPQNLSASRPQDRQFILSSKKLLLSDSGFYLCAWRQESSYNEQFFGPGTRLTVL.

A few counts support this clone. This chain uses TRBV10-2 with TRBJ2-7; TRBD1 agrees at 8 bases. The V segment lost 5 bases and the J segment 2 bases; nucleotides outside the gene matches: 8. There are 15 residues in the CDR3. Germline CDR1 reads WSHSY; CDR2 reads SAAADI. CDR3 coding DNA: TGCGCCAGCAGTCAGATAGGACAGGGCGCCTACGAGCAGTACTTC. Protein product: CASSQIGQGAYEQYF.